Included here is one TCR beta chain sequence, with context. This specimen belongs to a study of blood T cell repertoires in COVID-19. V dropped 6 bases and J dropped 5; count of bases not matched to a gene: 4. The CDR3 is 13 amino acids. Profiling relied on immunoSEQ multiplex PCR, and the TCRdb table lists in-frame clones only, not all of them. The sample contains about 71,000 clones, about nine tenths of which appear only once. The genes are TRBV12-3 or TRBV12-4 and TRBJ2-1; 7 bases align to TRBD2. The sample consisted of peripheral blood. This sequence originates from a woman between 18 and 29 years old with acute or convalescent COVID-19. The CDR3 bases are TGTGCCAGCAGACTCGGGACTAACAATGAGCAGTTCTTC. It specifies CASRLGTNNEQFF.